This TCR beta chain was profiled in a study of vaccination and CD4 T cells after COVID-19. CDR1 and CDR2 from the germline V gene are LNHDA and SQIVND (reference sequence). The V segment lost 2 bases and the J segment 6 bases; nucleotides outside the gene matches: 9. The CDR3 contains 17 residues. Details on this clonotype: Its antigen is unknown.

Treatment of the sample: approximately 9-day PBMC culture with coronavirus spike peptide pools or control peptides (ViraFEST assay). Sequenced with the Oncomine TCR Beta short-read assay was DNA taken from cultured CD4+ T cells. Using its own MiXCR run on the PCR reads, TCRdb lists one record per CDR3 protein. The repertoire consists of 11,000 to 15,000 distinct CDR3 sequences, with roughly 50% occurring once and the leading ten covering about 8.3%. The specimen was CD4+ T cells from blood, cultured in vitro. The receptor's source is a human donor who had recovered from COVID-19. This rearrangement joins TRBV19 to TRBJ1-5, with 11 bases identical to TRBD1. DNA for the CDR3: TGTGCCAGTAGTATAATCTCGTTTGGGACAGGGGGTCAGCCCCAGCATTTT. It codes for CASSIISFGTGGQPQHF. Based on the CDR3 plus reference TRBV19 and TRBJ1-5, the full variable domain is DGGITQSPKYLFRKEGQNVTLSCEQNLNHDAMYWYRQDPGQGLRLIYYSQIVNDFQKGDIAEGYSVSREKKESFPLTVTSAQKNPTAFYLCASSIISFGTGGQPQHFGDGTRLSIL.